The 31 T cell receptor beta chains reported below all come from one sample, sequenced in a study of neurological immune-mediated disorders. TCRdb fed the 5' RACE reads into MiXCR, producing one record per CDR3 protein. The sample holds roughly 60,000 distinct CDR3 sequences, over 9.5% seen once. The specimen sequenced was PBMCs. The receptors originated from a man between 60 and 70 years old in good health.

This clonotype was recorded at least ten times. This chain joins TRBV20-1 and TRBJ2-2; D tentatively reads TRBD1 or TRBD2 (6 bases each). Trimming stripped 5 bases from V and 4 bases from J, with 17 bases between. The CDR3 covers 15 residues. Germline V gives CDR1 DFQATT, CDR2 SNEGSKA (reference sequence). In nucleotides, the CDR3 is TGCAGTGCTTGGGGTCGGGGGCAGGGCACCGGGGAGCTGTTTTTT. Its protein product is CSAWGRGQGTGELFF.

The chain is built from TRBV20-1 and TRBJ2-3; 13 bases fit TRBD2. This CDR3 is built from 14 residues. The germline CDR1 and CDR2 sequences are DFQATT and SNEGSKA (reference sequence). Unmatched junction bases numbered 4, after V lost 7 bases and J lost 3 bases. The CDR3 DNA is TGCAGTGGTGGGACTAGCGGGGTAACAGATACGCAGTATTTT. As protein: CSGGTSGVTDTQYF.

About this clonotype: A read error may be the cause here, since a much bigger clone is one base away. The J gene is TRBJ2-5, the V gene TRBV20-1; the D is unclear. The germline CDR1 and CDR2 sequences are DFQATT and SNEGSKA (reference sequence). The CDR3 spans 11 residues. Trimming took off 0 bases at V and 9 bases at J, with 8 bases between the two ends. CDR3 sequence: CSARDFGPQYF. The CDR3, as DNA: TGCAGTGCTAGAGATTTCGGGCCCCAGTACTTC.

This clonotype showed up many times. This chain joins TRBV10-3 and TRBJ2-7; 11 bases fit TRBD1. The CDR3 is 15 residues long. Germline V lookup: CDR1 ENHRY, CDR2 SYGVKD. Losses at the gene ends were 9 bases for V and 4 bases for J; bases not matched to a gene: 11. In DNA, the CDR3 is TGTGCCATTCGAGAGCTCCGGGACAGGGGGTACGAGCAGTACTTC. It yields the protein CAIRELRDRGYEQYF.

This clonotype was counted ten times or more. This rearrangement joins TRBV20-1 to TRBJ1-5; the D is unclear. V lost 3 bases, J lost 2 bases, and 14 bases lay in between. Germline V CDR1 and CDR2: DFQATT, SNEGSKA (reference sequence). CDR3 size: 15 residues. The CDR3 protein is CSASEGTSGNQPQHF. The CDR3 region has the DNA TGCAGTGCTAGCGAGGGCACCTCCGGCAATCAGCCCCAGCATTTT.

There are many counts of this clonotype. The chain is built from TRBV4-3 and TRBJ1-2; D may be TRBD1 (5 bases). The CDR3 loop spans 18 amino acids. Germline CDR1 and CDR2: LGHNA and YSLEER. Trimming shortened V by 0 bases and J by 4 bases, and 21 bases separated the two germline ends. The DNA for the CDR3 is TGCGCCAGCAGCCAAGATCTGGACAACGAAGGCCCCGGCTATGGCTACACCTTC. It specifies CASSQDLDNEGPGYGYTF.

This clonotype came up many times. The rearrangement joins TRBV20-1 to TRBJ2-5; TRBD1 aligns across 7 bases. This CDR3 is 12 amino acids long. Germline CDR1 DFQATT, CDR2 SNEGSKA (reference sequence). V was clipped by 7 bases and J by 0 bases; unmatched bases: 2. CDR3 nucleotides: TGCAGTGGACAGGGTAACCAAGAGACCCAGTACTTC. It is translated as CSGQGNQETQYF.

The rearrangement links TRBV10-1 to TRBJ2-7; 7 bases line up with TRBD1. The CDR3 spans 13 residues. V shed 11 bases and J 5 bases; nucleotides not matched to a gene: 12. CDR1 WNHNN and CDR2 SYGVQD come from the germline V gene (reference sequence). CDR3 nucleotides: TGCGCCGGAAAAGACAGGGAGAGGGACGAGCAGTACTTC. This codes for CAGKDRERDEQYF.

This clonotype appeared many times. This chain links TRBV7-9 with TRBJ2-3, with unresolved D. This CDR3 region has 16 residues. Between the trimmed V and J ends, which lost 5 bases and 0 bases, there was a span of 15 bases. Germline V CDR1 and CDR2: SEHNR, FQNEAQ (reference sequence). CDR3 sequence: CASSPLLGLSTDTQYF. The CDR3 region has the DNA TGTGCCAGCAGCCCTCTCCTGGGGTTAAGCACAGATACGCAGTATTTT.

This clonotype showed up many times. The chain is built from TRBV7-8 and TRBJ2-1, with D possibly TRBD1 on 5 matching bases. The germline V and J ends were trimmed by 2 bases and 5 bases, with 19 bases remaining between them. The germline V gene encodes CDR1 SGHVS and CDR2 FQNEAQ. This CDR3 is built from 17 residues. This CDR3 reads CASSLYPPGRFDNEQFF. DNA for the CDR3: TGTGCCAGCAGCTTATATCCTCCAGGGCGGTTCGACAATGAGCAGTTCTTC. The full variable domain, in which reference TRBV7-8 and TRBJ2-1 provide the parts outside the CDR3, is GAGVSQSPRYKVAKRGQDVALRCDPISGHVSLFWYQQALGQGPEFLTYFQNEAQLDKSGLPSDRFFAERPEGSVSTLKIQRTQQEDSAVYLCASSLYPPGRFDNEQFFGPGTRLTVL.

This clonotype was seen repeatedly, ten times or more. The gene calls are TRBV20-1 and TRBJ2-7; 9 bases are shared with TRBD2. V shed 3 bases and J 0 bases; nucleotides not matched to a gene: 9. The CDR3 totals 16 residues. Germline CDR1 reads DFQATT; CDR2 reads SNEGSKA (reference sequence). The CDR3 loop reads CSARHSGGQHSYEQYF. CDR3 DNA sequence: TGCAGTGCTAGGCATAGCGGGGGCCAACACTCCTACGAGCAGTACTTC.

The chain uses TRBV6-6 and TRBJ1-1, with D unclear. The V end was cut by 8 bases, the J end by 4 bases, with 14 bases between. The CDR3 length is 13 residues. The germline V gene has CDR1 MNHNY and CDR2 SVGAGI (reference sequence). In DNA, the CDR3 is TGTGCCAGCTCCCAGCCAGAGGGCACTGAAGCTTTCTTT. Protein: CASSQPEGTEAFF.

This clonotype was recorded many times. The chain has TRBV20-1 and TRBJ2-3, with 9 bases that match TRBD2. The CDR3 has 14 residues. Germline values: CDR1 DFQATT, CDR2 SNEGSKA (reference sequence). V dropped 1 base and J dropped 10; count of bases not matched to a gene: 9. Here the CDR3 DNA reads TGCAGTGCTAGAGCGAATCTTGGACTAGCGTCGCAGTATTTT. This encodes CSARANLGLASQYF.

The table lists this clonotype with many counts. This may arise from a read error, as a much more abundant clone is one base away. This chain connects TRBV7-6 to TRBJ2-2, with a tentative D call TRBD1 (6 bases). The CDR3 is 14 residues long. Germline V gives CDR1 SGHVS, CDR2 FNYEAQ. V lost 5 bases and J 9 bases, leaving 16 bases between the germline ends. The chain's CDR3 is CASSGTGWTRELFF. Here the CDR3 DNA reads TGTGCCAGCAGCGGTACAGGGTGGACCCGGGAGCTGTTTTTT.

This clonotype has ten or more counts. This rearrangement joins TRBV5-1 to TRBJ1-6, with 9 nucleotides matching TRBD1. Unmatched junction bases numbered 5, after V lost 3 bases and J lost 10 bases. The germline CDR1 and CDR2 sequences are SGHRS and YFSETQ. This CDR3 is 14 amino acids long. CDR3 region: CASSWDRAPSPLHF. The CDR3 coding sequence is TGCGCCAGCAGCTGGGACAGGGCTCCCTCACCCCTCCACTTT.

This clonotype showed up just a few times. The genes are TRBV19 and TRBJ1-1; no clear D gene. Germline V gives CDR1 LNHDA, CDR2 SQIVND (reference sequence). V lost 3 bases to trimming and J lost 1 base, with 6 bases between them. The CDR3 loop spans 13 amino acids. The CDR3: CASSIRGNTEAFF. The CDR3 DNA reads TGTGCCAGTAGTATCCGGGGGAACACTGAAGCTTTCTTT.

V is TRBV18 and J is TRBJ2-7, with 8 bases fitting TRBD1. CDR3 size: 14 residues. The V segment lost 6 bases and the J segment 4 bases; nucleotides outside the gene matches: 8. CDR1 is KGHSH, CDR2 LQKENI, per germline. CDR3 region: CASSPGTGSYEQYF. The CDR3, as DNA: TGTGCCAGCTCCCCCGGGACAGGATCTTACGAGCAGTACTTC.

This clonotype was detected many times. The J gene is TRBJ2-3, the V gene TRBV6-5, with 11 bases aligning to TRBD2. The CDR3 is made up of 18 amino acids. Trimming removed 0 bases from V and 3 bases from J; junction bases left unmatched: 8. Germline CDR1 is MNHEY and CDR2 is SVGAGI. Here the CDR3 reads CASSYSKSSGGSTDTQYF. CDR3 nucleotide sequence: TGTGCCAGCAGTTACTCGAAATCTAGCGGGGGGTCGACAGATACGCAGTATTTT.

This clonotype was seen repeatedly, ten times or more. The chain joins TRBV30 to TRBJ2-2; D call uncertain. The germline CDR1 and CDR2 sequences are GTSNPN and SVGIG (reference sequence). Trimming left V 6 bases short and J 1 base short, with 12 bases between. This CDR3 is 14 amino acids long. DNA for the CDR3: TGTGCCTGCCCCGCCCGCTGGAACACCGGGGAGCTGTTTTTT. It specifies CACPARWNTGELFF.

Ten or more counts support this clonotype. The rearrangement joins TRBV12-3 or TRBV12-4 to TRBJ2-1; the D is unclear. The V gene lost 4 bases and the J gene lost 0 bases, with 13 bases spanning the gap. There are 16 residues in the CDR3. CDR3 residues: CASSSLDGSSYNEQFF. CDR3 bases: TGTGCCAGCAGTTCCCTGGACGGAAGCTCCTACAATGAGCAGTTCTTC.

This clonotype was picked up a small number of times. A much larger clone differs by one base, so this may be a read error. This chain joins TRBV7-2 and TRBJ1-2; 7 bases align to TRBD1. Germline-derived CDR1 and CDR2 are SGHTA and FQGNSA. Trimming cost V 7 bases and J 2 bases; bases outside gene matches: 4. The CDR3 length is 13 residues. The CDR3 region is CASTTTGNYGYTF. As DNA, the CDR3 is TGTGCCAGCACCACGACAGGGAACTATGGCTACACCTTC.

Ten or more counts support this clonotype. V is TRBV20-1 and J is TRBJ1-3; the match to TRBD1 covers 8 bases. V shed 6 bases, J shed 3 bases, and the junction held 7 bases outside the gene matches. CDR1 is DFQATT and CDR2 is SNEGSKA in the germline V gene (reference sequence). This CDR3 contains 14 residues. The CDR3 nucleotides read TGCAGTGCCAAGATCGGGACAGGTGGAAACACCATATATTTT. As protein: CSAKIGTGGNTIYF.

This clonotype was seen more than once but under ten times. The CDR3 coding sequence is TGTGCCAGTGGGGGGCTGGCGGACACTGAAGCTTTCTTT. It codes for CASGGLADTEAFF. The genes are TRBV19 and TRBJ1-1; D might be TRBD1 (6 bases). The CDR3 runs 13 residues. V was clipped by 8 bases and J by 3 bases, with 13 bases between them. Per germline, CDR1 LNHDA and CDR2 SQIVND (reference sequence).

This clonotype occurred many times. V gene TRBV12-3 or TRBV12-4 combines with J gene TRBJ2-5; D possibly uses TRBD1 or TRBD2 (5 bases each). This CDR3 comprises 15 residues. The V end was cut by 6 bases, the J end by 5 bases, with 19 bases between. In DNA, the CDR3 is TGTGCCAGCAGCCATAGGGACCCCCTACGGGAGACCCAGTACTTC. Amino acid sequence: CASSHRDPLRETQYF.

A remark on this clonotype: A much larger clonotype is one base distant, so this may be a read error. The J gene is TRBJ2-5, the V gene TRBV5-1; D is uncertain. Germline CDR1 is SGHRS and CDR2 is YFSETQ. The CDR3 has 14 amino acids. CDR3 amino acids: CASSLGLYQETRYF. CDR3 nucleotide sequence: TGCGCCAGCAGCTTGGGTCTGTACCAAGAGACCCGGTACTTC.

This clonotype showed up many times. This chain links TRBV3-1 with TRBJ2-4, with 8 bases aligning to TRBD1. From germline, CDR1 is LGHDT and CDR2 YNNKEL (reference sequence). The CDR3 spans 13 residues. V dropped 4 bases and J dropped 7; count of bases not matched to a gene: 3. CDR3 in amino acids: CASSRGTGNIQYF. CDR3 coding DNA: TGTGCCAGCAGCCGCGGGACAGGTAACATTCAGTACTTC. Using reference TRBV3-1 and TRBJ2-4 for the parts outside the CDR3, the full variable domain is DTAVSQTPKYLVTQMGNDKSIKCEQNLGHDTMYWYKQDSKKFLKIMFSYNNKELIINETVPNRFSPKSPDKAHLNLHINSLELGDSAVYFCASSRGTGNIQYFGAGTRLSVL.

This clonotype was seen repeatedly, ten times or more. The chain joins TRBV12-3 or TRBV12-4 to TRBJ2-3; TRBD1 agrees at 8 bases. The CDR3 runs 16 residues. Losses at the gene ends were 4 bases for V and 3 bases for J; bases not matched to a gene: 9. CDR3 nucleotides: TGTGCCAGCAGTTACTGGACAGGGAGTAAGACAGATACGCAGTATTTT. Its translation: CASSYWTGSKTDTQYF.

Worth noting for this clonotype: A junction end diverges from the germline sequence, so it may reflect a read error. The chain is built from TRBV15 and TRBJ2-5, with 9 bases identical to TRBD1. CDR3 length equals 14 residues. CDR1 and CDR2 (germline): LNHNV, YYDKDF (reference sequence). In DNA, the CDR3 is TGTGCCACCAGCAGTGACAGGGGGGCAGAGACCCGGTACTTC. Protein sequence: CATSSDRGAETRYF.

Points on this clonotype: A read error may account for a junction end that differs from germline. This rearrangement joins TRBV5-1 to TRBJ1-2; TRBD1 agrees at 7 bases. Per germline, CDR1 SGHRS and CDR2 YFSETQ. The CDR3 is 15 residues long. The DNA of the CDR3 is TGCGCCAGCAGCTTAATTCCGGGACAGACCTATGTCTACACCTTT. Translation gives CASSLIPGQTYVYTF.

This clonotype was counted many times. This chain uses TRBV29-1 with TRBJ2-7; 8 positions match TRBD1. This CDR3 region has 12 residues. V lost 4 bases and J lost 5; bases outside the gene matches: 4. CDR1 and CDR2 from the germline V gene are SQVTM and ANQGSEA. The CDR3 sequence is CSVVQGVHEQYF. Here the CDR3 DNA reads TGCAGCGTTGTACAGGGGGTCCACGAGCAGTACTTC.

This clonotype was counted at least ten times. The V call is TRBV5-1, the J call TRBJ2-7; 9 bases line up with TRBD1. CDR1 is SGHRS and CDR2 is YFSETQ in the germline V gene. V lost 0 bases, J lost 2 bases, and 0 bases stayed unmatched. The CDR3 sequence is 14 residues long. CDR3 nucleotide sequence: TGCGCCAGCAGCTTGGGGGACAGGGCCTACGAGCAGTACTTC. Amino acids: CASSLGDRAYEQYF.